This is a list of T cell receptor beta chains from one sample in a study of T-cell memory formation after mild COVID-19. Via MiXCR, TCRdb re-called the 5' RACE reads, giving one row per CDR3 protein. The table shows around 320,000 distinct CDR3 sequences, with 15% to 20% occurring only once. Source material: PBMCs or a T cell subset sorted from them (not recorded which). The receptors come from a man younger than 30 who had mild COVID-19 (a few samples of this study predate the infection). Cell type and time point are not known. Both conserved end residues are part of each CDR3. A D gene is named only where the DNA matches it firmly. The size entry is marked missing in some rows and otherwise reads once, few, many or a size class.

clone_size	j_call	d_call	v_call	cdr3_nt	cdr3_aa
-	TRBJ2-7	-	TRBV10-3	TGTGCCATCAGTGATAACGTCCTTCTTTGG	CAISDNVLLW
-	TRBJ2-1	TRBD1	TRBV5-1	TGCGCCAGCAGCGCGTACTGGGGACAGGTTATTAGCTCCTACAATGAGCAGTTCTTC	CASSAYWGQVISSYNEQFF
-	TRBJ1-6	-	TRBV6-2/TRBV6-3	TGTGCCAGCACCAGAGACTCAGGGGTCAATTCACCCCTCCACTTT	CASTRDSGVNSPLHF
-	TRBJ1-6	-	TRBV7-3	TGTGCCAGCAGCCCGGTAATGTCATATTCACCCCTCCACTTT	CASSPVMSYSPLHF
-	TRBJ2-1	-	TRBV14	TGTGCCAGCAGCCAAGAAATCCTGGGCGACCTCTACTACAATGAGCAGTTCTTC	CASSQEILGDLYYNEQFF
-	TRBJ2-2	TRBD1	TRBV5-1	TGCGCCAGCAGCCTGGGACAGGGCAGACTAACCGGGGAGCTGTTTTTT	CASSLGQGRLTGELFF
few	TRBJ1-5	TRBD1	TRBV7-9	TGTGCCAGCAGCACGGCGGGACAGGGCCAACAGCCCCAGCATTTT	CASSTAGQGQQPQHF
few	TRBJ1-5	TRBD1	TRBV6-1	TGTGCCAGCAGTGAAGAGGAGACAGGGGGCCAGCCCCAGCATTTT	CASSEEETGGQPQHF
-	TRBJ1-1	TRBD1	TRBV7-3	TGTGCCAGCAGCGATCAGGGGGCTGGTACTGAAGCTTTCTTT	CASSDQGAGTEAFF
few	TRBJ2-1	-	TRBV27	TGTGCCAGCAGTTTATCGTCCGGAACCCTATACAATGAGCAGTTCTTC	CASSLSSGTLYNEQFF
few	TRBJ1-1	-	TRBV20-1	TGCAGTGCTATGAGAGGCGAAGCTTTCTTT	CSAMRGEAFF
few	TRBJ2-3	TRBD1	TRBV9	TGTGCCAGCAGTGTGACCACAGGGGCGGCAGATACGCAGTATTTT	CASSVTTGAADTQYF
-	TRBJ2-1	-	TRBV20-1	TGCAGTGCTAGAGCGGGGCAAACTAAGGGTGAGCAGTTCTTC	CSARAGQTKGEQFF
few	TRBJ1-1	-	TRBV5-1	TGCGCCAGCAGCTTGGGCGGGGCGAACACTGAAGCTTTCTTT	CASSLGGANTEAFF
few	TRBJ2-2	-	TRBV6-5	TGTGCCAGCAGTTACTCTTTCGGGACTGCGAACACCGGGGAGCTGTTTTTT	CASSYSFGTANTGELFF
-	TRBJ1-1	-	TRBV6-5	TGTGCCAGCAGTTACTATCCAGGTGACACTGAAGCTTTCTTT	CASSYYPGDTEAFF
-	TRBJ1-1	-	TRBV15	TGTGCCACCAGCAGAGATCGGCTCAGTTTGAACACTGAAGCTTTCTTT	CATSRDRLSLNTEAFF
-	TRBJ2-3	TRBD1	TRBV12-3/TRBV12-4	TGTGCCAGCAGTCCCGGGACAGGGGTGGCAGATACGCAGTATTTT	CASSPGTGVADTQYF
few	TRBJ1-1	TRBD1	TRBV5-1	TGCGCCAGCAGCTTGCAGGGGGTTGAAGCTTTCTTT	CASSLQGVEAFF
-	TRBJ1-2	TRBD1	TRBV29-1	TGCAGCGCACGACAGGGGGCGGTATGGGGCTACACCTTC	CSARQGAVWGYTF
-	TRBJ2-7	-	TRBV5-1	TGCGCCAGCAGCCCCCGCGACAGAGCATGGGTGGCCTACGAGCAGTACTTC	CASSPRDRAWVAYEQYF
few	TRBJ1-2	-	TRBV6-1	TGTGCCAGCAGTGAAGCAATGGCAAACTATGGCTACACCTTC	CASSEAMANYGYTF
-	TRBJ2-7	TRBD1	TRBV2	TGTGCCAGCAGGTCCGGGACAGGGGGCGCCTACGAGCAGTACTTC	CASRSGTGGAYEQYF
few	TRBJ2-5	-	TRBV9	TGTGCCAGCAGCGCAGGAACCCAAGATACCCAGTACTTC	CASSAGTQDTQYF
few	TRBJ1-1	-	TRBV29-1	TGCAGCGTTGAACCGGGGGCGGGGAACACTGAAGCTTTCTTT	CSVEPGAGNTEAFF
few	TRBJ1-5	-	TRBV7-2	TGTGCCAGCAGCTTAGATCGGGCTGGAGGCAATCAGCCCCAGCATTTT	CASSLDRAGGNQPQHF
few	TRBJ1-1	-	TRBV12-3/TRBV12-4	TGTGCCAGCAGTTTATCAGGGTGGGGGAACACTGAAGCTTTCTTT	CASSLSGWGNTEAFF
-	TRBJ1-6	-	TRBV7-3	TGTGCCAGCAGCGCCGGGACAATGGGTCACTTT	CASSAGTMGHF
-	TRBJ2-5	TRBD2	TRBV4-2	TGTGCCAGCAGCCAAGGCGAGGCTAGCGGGGAAGAGACCCAGTACTTC	CASSQGEASGEETQYF
few	TRBJ1-2	TRBD1	TRBV2	TGTGCCAGCAGTGAACAGGGAGGGGGGGACAGCTATGGCTACACCTTC	CASSEQGGGDSYGYTF
many	TRBJ2-1	TRBD2	TRBV27	TGTGCCAGCAGTTTATCCGGGGGGTACAATGAGCAGTTCTTC	CASSLSGGYNEQFF